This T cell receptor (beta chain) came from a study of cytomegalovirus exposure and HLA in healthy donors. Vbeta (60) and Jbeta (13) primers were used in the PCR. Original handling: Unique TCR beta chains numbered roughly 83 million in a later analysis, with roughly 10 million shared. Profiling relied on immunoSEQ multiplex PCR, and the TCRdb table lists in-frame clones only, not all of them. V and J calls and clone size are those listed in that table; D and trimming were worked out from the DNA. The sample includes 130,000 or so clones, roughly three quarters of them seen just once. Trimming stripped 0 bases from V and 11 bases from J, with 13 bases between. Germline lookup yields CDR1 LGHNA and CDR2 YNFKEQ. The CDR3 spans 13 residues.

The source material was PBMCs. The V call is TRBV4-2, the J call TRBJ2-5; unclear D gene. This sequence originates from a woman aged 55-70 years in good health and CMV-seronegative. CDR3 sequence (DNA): TGTGCCAGCAGCCAAGATCAGGCATGGCAGCAGTACTTC. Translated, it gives CASSQDQAWQQYF.